A selection of T cell receptor beta chains follows, all from one sample in a study of cytomegalovirus exposure and HLA in healthy donors. Produced via immunoSEQ multiplex PCR; TCRdb's table is partial and in-frame only. Here the sample spans 150,000 to 200,000 clones, about 81% being singletons. Sequenced sample: PBMCs. Every receptor here comes from a man aged 35-49 years in good health and CMV-seronegative. Each CDR3 is given with its conserved first and last residue. Each record gives: J gene, V gene, clone size, D gene, CDR3 protein, CDR3 DNA. The D gene is left open where the match is weak. The size field is filled for only some rows; it gives once, few, many or a size class.

J: TRBJ2-7; V: TRBV28; size: .; D: .; CDR3: CASSRPRTAFSYEQYF; DNA: TGTGCCAGCAGCCGCCCGCGGACAGCTTTCTCCTACGAGCAGTACTTC
J: TRBJ2-5; V: TRBV5-1; size: once; D: TRBD2; CDR3: CASSLNSGGGLQETQYF; DNA: TGCGCCAGCAGCTTGAATAGCGGGGGGGGTTTACAAGAGACCCAGTACTTC
J: TRBJ2-1; V: TRBV9; size: .; D: .; CDR3: CASSVIPDNEQFF; DNA: TGTGCCAGCAGCGTAATTCCTGACAATGAGCAGTTCTTC
J: TRBJ2-2; V: TRBV6-6; size: few; D: .; CDR3: CASSYLRVNTGELFF; DNA: TGTGCCAGCAGTTACCTAAGAGTTAACACCGGGGAGCTGTTTTTT
J: TRBJ2-7; V: TRBV4-3; size: .; D: TRBD2; CDR3: CASSQVSPLAGFSYEQYF; DNA: TGCGCCAGCAGCCAAGTTTCCCCCCTAGCGGGATTTTCCTACGAGCAGTACTTC
J: TRBJ2-5; V: TRBV7-2; size: .; D: TRBD2; CDR3: CASSLGLAGQETQYF; DNA: TGTGCCAGCAGCTTAGGACTAGCGGGACAAGAGACCCAGTACTTC
J: TRBJ2-1; V: TRBV15; size: .; D: TRBD1; CDR3: CATSSVTGPHEQFF; DNA: TGTGCCACCAGCAGTGTGACAGGGCCCCATGAGCAATTCTTC
J: TRBJ1-1; V: TRBV30; size: .; D: .; CDR3: CAWSLQGNTEAFF; DNA: TGTGCCTGGAGTTTACAGGGGAACACTGAAGCTTTCTTT
J: TRBJ1-5; V: TRBV6-4; size: .; D: .; CDR3: CASNRPGLLDQPQHF; DNA: TGTGCCAGCAATCGCCCAGGCCTTCTCGATCAGCCCCAGCATTTT
J: TRBJ2-7; V: TRBV18; size: .; D: TRBD1; CDR3: CASSPLTGGSYEQYF; DNA: TGTGCCAGCTCACCCCTGACAGGGGGCTCCTACGAGCAGTACTTC
J: TRBJ2-7; V: TRBV7-8; size: .; D: TRBD1; CDR3: CASTRQGPYEQYF; DNA: TGTGCCAGCACCCGACAGGGTCCCTACGAGCAGTACTTC
J: TRBJ2-1; V: TRBV11-2; size: .; D: .; CDR3: CASSLEVTSYNEQFF; DNA: TGTGCCAGCAGCTTAGAGGTTACTTCCTACAATGAGCAGTTCTTC
J: TRBJ2-2; V: TRBV19; size: .; D: TRBD2; CDR3: CASSTFLAGASPGELFF; DNA: TGTGCCAGTAGTACTTTCCTAGCGGGGGCCTCACCCGGGGAGCTGTTTTTT
J: TRBJ1-2; V: TRBV28; size: .; D: .; CDR3: CASSSPRGYGYTF; DNA: TGTGCCAGCAGCTCACCAAGGGGGTATGGCTACACCTTC
J: TRBJ1-5; V: TRBV7-2; size: .; D: TRBD1; CDR3: CASSLGDRGRSQPQHF; DNA: TGTGCCAGCAGCTTAGGAGACAGGGGGCGAAGTCAGCCCCAGCATTTT
J: TRBJ2-2; V: TRBV2; size: .; D: .; CDR3: CASSVRSGSGELFF; DNA: TGTGCCAGCAGTGTGAGAAGCGGGTCCGGGGAGCTGTTTTTT
J: TRBJ1-2; V: TRBV5-5; size: .; D: TRBD1; CDR3: CASSLPGQRGGGYTF; DNA: TGTGCCAGCAGCTTACCGGGACAGCGAGGGGGTGGCTACACCTTC